Listed below are T cell receptor beta chains from one sample, sequenced in a study of cytomegalovirus exposure and HLA in healthy donors. Data came from immunoSEQ multiplex PCR; TCRdb stores just in-frame clones and leaves some out. Of 210,000 or so clones listed, less than 85% are singletons. Sequenced input: PBMCs. These receptors were taken from a girl aged 2-10 years in good health and CMV-seronegative. Both conserved end residues are part of each CDR3. D genes are given only for firm matches. Clone size, where shown, is once, few, many, or a class for clones that have expanded.

TRBJ2-7	-	-	TRBV5-5	CASSQTGYEQYF	TGTGCCAGCAGCCAGACAGGATACGAGCAGTACTTC
TRBJ2-7	-	once	TRBV2	CASSQTHRDPEQYF	TGTGCCAGCAGTCAAACCCACAGGGATCCCGAGCAGTACTTC
TRBJ1-5	TRBD1	few	TRBV27	CASSRDRVGNQPQHF	TGTGCCAGCAGCCGGGACAGGGTGGGCAATCAGCCCCAGCATTTT
TRBJ1-3	-	-	TRBV7-9	CASSAGPSSGNTIYF	TGTGCCAGCAGCGCGGGACCGAGCTCTGGAAACACCATATATTTT
TRBJ1-1	TRBD1	-	TRBV29-1	CSGQGQLTEAFF	TGCAGCGGACAGGGACAGCTTACTGAAGCTTTCTTT
TRBJ1-2	-	-	TRBV5-4	CASSLEGAGYTF	TGTGCCAGCAGCTTGGAAGGGGCTGGCTACACCTTC
TRBJ2-2	TRBD1	few	TRBV4-1	CASSQSHRGKNTGELFF	TGCGCCAGCAGCCAAAGTCACAGGGGAAAGAACACCGGGGAGCTGTTTTTT
TRBJ1-1	-	-	TRBV29-1	CSGRSGTEAFF	TGCAGCGGTAGATCGGGCACTGAAGCTTTCTTT
TRBJ1-4	-	-	TRBV7-9	CASSSGTANEKLFF	TGTGCCAGCAGCTCCGGGACTGCTAATGAAAAACTGTTTTTT
TRBJ2-3	TRBD2	-	TRBV11-2	CASSPNGGGSTDTQYF	TGTGCCAGCAGCCCGAACGGCGGGGGAAGCACAGATACGCAGTATTTT
TRBJ2-2	-	-	TRBV6-1	CASSPPGVAGELFF	TGTGCCAGCAGTCCTCCGGGAGTTGCCGGGGAGCTGTTTTTT
TRBJ1-5	-	few	TRBV20-1	CSARRGQAQHF	TGCAGTGCACGGAGGGGTCAAGCCCAGCATTTT
TRBJ2-5	-	-	TRBV6-6	CASSYSTAGAQETQYF	TGTGCCAGCAGTTACTCGACGGCGGGGGCTCAAGAGACCCAGTACTTC
TRBJ2-1	TRBD1	few	TRBV7-2	CASSSGTGLYNEQFF	TGTGCCAGCAGCTCCGGGACAGGACTATACAATGAGCAGTTCTTC
TRBJ2-5	-	-	TRBV6-6	CASRGLREQYF	TGTGCCAGCAGGGGCCTTAGAGAGCAGTACTTC
TRBJ2-3	TRBD1	-	TRBV9	CASSAWDSSTDTQYF	TGTGCCAGCAGCGCCTGGGACAGTAGCACAGATACGCAGTATTTT
TRBJ2-5	-	-	TRBV29-1	CSVGERRFETQYF	TGCAGCGTTGGGGAGAGACGTTTTGAGACCCAGTACTTC
TRBJ2-3	TRBD2	-	TRBV5-6	CASSLAREGRLFSTDTQYF	TGTGCCAGCAGCTTGGCCCGGGAGGGCCGCCTTTTTAGCACAGATACGCAGTATTTT
TRBJ1-6	-	-	TRBV30	CAWSYSFYNSPLHF	TGTGCCTGGAGTTATTCTTTCTATAATTCACCCCTCCACTTT
TRBJ1-4	-	-	TRBV18	CASSPSRAWDEEKLFF	TGTGCCAGCTCACCGAGCAGGGCCTGGGATGAAGAAAAACTGTTTTTT
TRBJ1-4	TRBD1	-	TRBV6-5	CASSVAGTGYEKLFF	TGTGCCAGCAGTGTCGCCGGGACAGGGTATGAAAAACTGTTTTTT
TRBJ2-2	TRBD1	-	TRBV15	CATSRGTGTGELFF	TGTGCCACCAGCAGGGGGACAGGGACCGGGGAGCTGTTTTTT
TRBJ2-3	TRBD1	-	TRBV19	CASSTGTANTDTQYF	TGTGCCAGTAGTACAGGGACAGCGAACACAGATACGCAGTATTTT
TRBJ2-7	-	-	TRBV7-3	CASSPGLNHEQYF	TGTGCCAGCAGCCCCGGACTAAATCACGAGCAGTACTTC
TRBJ2-1	TRBD1	-	TRBV6-1	CASRANRGPYNEQFF	TGTGCCAGCAGGGCAAACAGGGGCCCCTACAATGAGCAGTTCTTC
TRBJ1-4	TRBD1	-	TRBV19	CASSRGQGVRKLFF	TGTGCCAGTAGTAGGGGACAGGGAGTAAGAAAACTGTTTTTT
TRBJ2-3	TRBD2	once	TRBV5-6	CASSFPSSPAGGRTDTQYF	TGTGCCAGCAGCTTTCCGTCTAGTCCAGCGGGAGGGCGAACAGATACGCAGTATTTT
TRBJ1-4	-	few	TRBV5-6	CASSLERDNYFAGAKLFF	TGTGCCAGCAGCTTGGAACGGGACAACTATTTCGCAGGGGCAAAACTGTTTTTT